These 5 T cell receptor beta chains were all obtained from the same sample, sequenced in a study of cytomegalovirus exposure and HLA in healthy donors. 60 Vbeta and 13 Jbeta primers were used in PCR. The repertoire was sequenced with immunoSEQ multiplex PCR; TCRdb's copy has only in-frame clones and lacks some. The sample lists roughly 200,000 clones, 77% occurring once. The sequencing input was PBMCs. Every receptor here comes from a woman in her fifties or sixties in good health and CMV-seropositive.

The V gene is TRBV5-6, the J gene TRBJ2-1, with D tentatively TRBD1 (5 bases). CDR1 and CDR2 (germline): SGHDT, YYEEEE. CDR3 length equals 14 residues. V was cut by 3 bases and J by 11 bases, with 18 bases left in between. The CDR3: CASSSPRTDKKQFF. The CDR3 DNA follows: TGTGCCAGCAGCTCCCCTCGGACGGACAAGAAGCAGTTCTTC.

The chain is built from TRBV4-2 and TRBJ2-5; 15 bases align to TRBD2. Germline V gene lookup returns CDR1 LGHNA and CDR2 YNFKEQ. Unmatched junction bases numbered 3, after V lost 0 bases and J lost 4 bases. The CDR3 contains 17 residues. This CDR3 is CASSQDGTSGGRETQYF. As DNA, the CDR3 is TGTGCCAGCAGCCAAGATGGGACTAGCGGGGGGAGAGAGACCCAGTACTTC.

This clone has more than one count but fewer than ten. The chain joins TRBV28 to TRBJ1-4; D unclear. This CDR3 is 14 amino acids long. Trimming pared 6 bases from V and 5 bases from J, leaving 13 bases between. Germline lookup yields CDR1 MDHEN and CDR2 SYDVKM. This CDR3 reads CASRRTGSNEKLFF. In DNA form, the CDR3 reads TGTGCCAGCAGACGGACGGGATCCAATGAAAAACTGTTTTTT. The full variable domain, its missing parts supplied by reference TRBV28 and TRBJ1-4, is DVKVTQSSRYLVKRTGEKVFLECVQDMDHENMFWYRQDPGLGLRLIYFSYDVKMKEKGDIPEGYSVSREKKERFSLILESASTNQTSMYLCASRRTGSNEKLFFGSGTQLSVL.

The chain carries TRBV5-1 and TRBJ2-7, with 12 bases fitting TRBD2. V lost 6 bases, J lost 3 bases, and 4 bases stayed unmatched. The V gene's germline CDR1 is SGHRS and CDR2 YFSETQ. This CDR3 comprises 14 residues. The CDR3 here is CASTGLAGNYEQYF. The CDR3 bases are TGCGCCAGCACCGGACTAGCGGGGAACTACGAGCAGTACTTC.

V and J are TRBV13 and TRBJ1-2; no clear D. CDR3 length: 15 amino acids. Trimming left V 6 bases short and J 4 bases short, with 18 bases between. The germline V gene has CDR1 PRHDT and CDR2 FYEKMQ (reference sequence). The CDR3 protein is CASRQEGGPVYGYTF. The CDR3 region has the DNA TGTGCCAGCAGGCAAGAGGGAGGACCCGTCTATGGCTACACCTTC.